This T cell receptor beta chain was recovered during a study of T cell changes during pregnancy in multiple sclerosis. The method was immunoSEQ multiplex PCR; TCRdb's version includes in-frame clones alone and lacks a portion of them. This table holds about 40,000 clones, roughly 90% found once. Germline V gene sequence: CDR1 SGDLS, CDR2 YYNGEE. Between the trimmed V and J ends, which lost 0 bases and 8 bases, there was a span of 6 bases. The CDR3 runs to 13 residues. The chain recombines TRBV9 with TRBJ1-6; D remains unclear. Sample: CD8+ T cells from peripheral blood mononuclear cells, taken in the first trimester of pregnancy. This receptor was taken from a female donor with multiple sclerosis, enrolled in a pregnancy study. This CDR3 reads CASSVVSDSPLHF. The CDR3 region has the DNA TGTGCCAGCAGCGTAGTTTCGGATTCACCCCTCCACTTT. Together with reference TRBV9 and TRBJ1-6, the CDR3 gives the full variable domain: DSGVTQTPKHLITATGQRVTLRCSPRSGDLSVYWYQQSLDQGLQFLIQYYNGEERAKGNILERFSAQQFPDLHSELNLSSLELGDSALYFCASSVVSDSPLHFGNGTRLTVT.